Detailed here is one TCR beta chain. Its matching antigen is unknown. The germline gives CDR1 SGHVS, CDR2 FNYEAQ. CDR3 length: 17 amino acids. Trimming cost V 5 bases and J 4 bases, with 23 bases left between them. These data are taken from a study of shared clonotypes between healthy human individuals. As for the study in general: Per-donor plates numbered three CD4 naive, three CD4 memory, two CD8 naive and one CD8 memory.

Study observations and caveats: Some clonotypes were shared by all four sorted-subset donors, while others were not shared. The non-shared ones had lower generation probabilities than the shared ones. Naive subsets typically showed greater estimated richness than memory subsets.

As processed by the authors: Quality scores were absent from the junction-only immunoSEQ sequences, so filtering differed. Some clones are missing from TCRdb's copy, which holds only in-frame ones; the method was immunoSEQ multiplex PCR. Clonal size and the V and J genes are those of that table, whereas D and trimming came from the DNA. In the table there are 2 million to 3 million clones, 90% to 95% of which are singletons. The sequencing sample was made of naive CD4+ T cells from PBMCs. Subset specified: CD45RA+ positively selected. The receptor's source is a man aged 18 to 29 in good health. Some clones in this sample may be carry-over from other donors' samples. The chain uses TRBV7-6 and TRBJ1-1; D may be TRBD1 (6 bases). Here the CDR3 DNA reads TGTGCCAGCAGCCAGCCTGTGGGGGGCCCGATTGTCACTGAAGCTTTCTTT. The encoded protein is CASSQPVGGPIVTEAFF. The full variable domain, completed using reference TRBV7-6 and TRBJ1-1, is GAGVSQSPRYKVTKRGQDVALRCDPISGHVSLYWYRQALGQGPEFLTYFNYEAQQDKSGLPNDRFSAERPEGSISTLTIQRTEQRDSAMYRCASSQPVGGPIVTEAFFGQGTRLTVV.